This entry features one TCR beta chain sequence. This record belongs to a study of blood T cell repertoires in COVID-19. Whole-study context: The origin of the acute and convalescent COVID-19 samples was the United States, Italy and Spain. From T cells, B-cell-depleted T cells, or PBMCs came the material, which was cDNA or gDNA.

Original methodology: Amplified reference gene primers provided the basis for estimating nucleated cell counts. Generated by immunoSEQ multiplex PCR, the TCRdb table keeps only in-frame clones and is missing some. D and trimming were read from the DNA, whereas the V and J calls and clone size are those reported in that table. The sample holds more than 300,000 clones; 90% are singletons and the top ten take around 0.97%. This clonotype originated in a woman aged 40 to 55 with COVID-19, enrolled during active disease. The material sequenced was peripheral blood.

The CDR3 is CASSSVGLWGSGTGELFF. The DNA for the CDR3 is TGTGCCAGCAGCTCCGTTGGTTTGTGGGGCTCGGGCACCGGGGAGCTGTTTTTT. The chain uses TRBV7-2 and TRBJ2-2; the D gene is possibly TRBD1 (5 bases). V was pared by 4 bases and J by 4 bases, with 22 bases between. Germline V CDR1 and CDR2: SGHTA, FQGNSA. CDR3 length: 18 residues.